This T cell receptor (beta chain) was observed in a study of PD-1 blockade in classical Hodgkin lymphoma. Looking at the study overall: Once every 2 weeks, patients received intravenous nivolumab at 3 mg/kg. Study-wide findings and caveats: Relapsed/refractory patients reportedly had lower baseline diversity than newly diagnosed patients. Reasons behind the repertoire differences stay unclear, perhaps disease activity or earlier therapy. Exclusion was applied to patients who started nivolumab under 1 year after ASCT.

This clone has just one count. Antigen: not known. The V segment lost 5 bases and the J segment 4 bases; nucleotides outside the gene matches: 13. There are 16 residues in the CDR3. Germline V lookup: CDR1 SGHTA, CDR2 FQGTGA. Clones were read by immunoSEQ multiplex PCR, and TCRdb kept only the in-frame ones, dropping some. Altogether some 86,000 clones are present, approximately 90% being singletons, with the ten largest covering around 2.9%. The time point: cycle 4 day 1 (C4D1), after more than five weeks of nivolumab. Brentuximab vedotin exposure varied among the patients, all of whom had relapsed after autologous stem cell transplantation.

The chain employs TRBV7-3 and TRBJ2-7, with TRBD2 matching 8 bases. Source: peripheral blood mononuclear cells (PBMCs), taken before the fourth cycle of nivolumab. The TCR comes from a human donor with classical Hodgkin lymphoma. CDR3 sequence: CASSPSGRGAIYEQYF. As DNA, the CDR3 is TGTGCCAGCAGCCCCTCTGGGCGGGGGGCTATATACGAGCAGTACTTC.